A selection of T cell receptor beta chains follows, all from one sample in a study of shared clonotypes between healthy human individuals. This table comes from immunoSEQ multiplex PCR, and its TCRdb copy is limited to in-frame clones, with some not included. This table holds about a million clones, roughly 80% found once. The specimen sequenced was memory CD4+ T cells from PBMCs. These receptors originate from a man between 18 and 29 years old in good health. Some clones in this sample may be carry-over from other donors' samples. Both conserved end residues are part of each CDR3. The D gene is left open where the match is weak. Size values are once, few and many counts, or a class for expanded clones, and some rows have none.

size,J,V,D,DNA,CDR3
NA,TRBJ1-2,TRBV10-3,NA,TGTGCCATCAGTCAGGGTGGCGCGGGGGAAGGCTACACCTTC,CAISQGGAGEGYTF
NA,TRBJ2-7,TRBV5-1,NA,TGCGCCAGCAGCCCGGAGACAGGCAGCTCCTACGAGCAGTACTTC,CASSPETGSSYEQYF
NA,TRBJ2-7,TRBV5-8,NA,TGTGCCAGCAGCTTCGATTGGAGGGAGCAGTACTTC,CASSFDWREQYF
NA,TRBJ1-1,TRBV18,NA,TGTGCCAGCTCACCATTATCTGTGGTGAACACTGAAGCTTTCTTT,CASSPLSVVNTEAFF
once,TRBJ1-5,TRBV6-5,NA,TGTGCCAGCATTATGACAATCTCGGGGCCCCAGCATTTC,CASIMTISGPQHF
NA,TRBJ2-5,TRBV5-5,TRBD1,TGTGCCAGCAGCTTTGGGACAGGGAATTATATCGAGACCCAGTACTTC,CASSFGTGNYIETQYF
many,TRBJ2-5,TRBV4-3,NA,TGCGCCAGCAGCCAAGATTTGGCCAGGCAAGAGACCCAGTACTTC,CASSQDLARQETQYF
few,TRBJ1-1,TRBV5-8,NA,TGTGCCAGCAGCCAATTTCAGGGGTATGGCACTGAAGCTTTCTTT,CASSQFQGYGTEAFF
NA,TRBJ2-3,TRBV7-2,NA,TGTGCCAGCAGCTTAACCTTCCCAGATACGCAGTATTTT,CASSLTFPDTQYF
NA,TRBJ2-6,TRBV19,TRBD2,TGTGCCAGTAGTATTCGGCTAGCGGGAGAGTTAAGCGCTGGGGCCAACGTCCTGACTTTC,CASSIRLAGELSAGANVLTF
NA,TRBJ2-3,TRBV5-1,NA,TGCGCCAGCAGTAACGGGGGCGGAACAGATACGCAGTATTTT,CASSNGGGTDTQYF
NA,TRBJ1-6,TRBV2,TRBD1,TGTGCCAGCAGTGGGGGACAGGGTTCTAATTCACCCCTCCACTTT,CASSGGQGSNSPLHF
NA,TRBJ2-7,TRBV28,TRBD1,TGTGCCAGCCGTCTCAATCGACGGACAGGGGGTAACGAGCAGTACTTC,CASRLNRRTGGNEQYF
NA,TRBJ1-3,TRBV6-1,NA,TGTGCCAGCAGTGAGGGCGGCCTCACCATATATTTT,CASSEGGLTIYF
NA,TRBJ2-2,TRBV27,NA,TGTGCCAGCAGTTTATACGGAGGGCTCGGCGGGGAGCTGTTTTTT,CASSLYGGLGGELFF
NA,TRBJ1-3,TRBV30,NA,TGTGCCTTGAGTGTAGGAAACACCATATATTTT,CALSVGNTIYF
NA,TRBJ2-7,TRBV7-8,TRBD2,TGTGCCAGCAGCTTCGTCGGGACTAGCAAACCCTACGAGCAGTACTTC,CASSFVGTSKPYEQYF
NA,TRBJ2-7,TRBV30,NA,TGTGCCTGGAGCTATACGGGACAAGGGACCTACGAGCAGTACTTC,CAWSYTGQGTYEQYF
NA,TRBJ2-7,TRBV5-1,TRBD2,TGCGCCAGCAGCCTGACTAGCGGGAGGGGAACCTACGAGCAGTACTTC,CASSLTSGRGTYEQYF
once,TRBJ1-1,TRBV25-1,NA,TGTGCCAGCAGTGAATCTTTTAACACTGAAGCTTTCTTT,CASSESFNTEAFF
many,TRBJ2-3,TRBV19,NA,TGTGCCAGTTCGAATCGCGGGACAGCTAGCACAGATACGCAGTATTTT,CASSNRGTASTDTQYF
many,TRBJ2-7,TRBV7-3,TRBD1,TGTGCCAGCAGCCCAGGACAGGTCGCCTCCTACGAGCAGTACTTC,CASSPGQVASYEQYF
NA,TRBJ2-3,TRBV7-9,NA,TGTGCCAGCAGCCTTCTCGAGGACAGCGTTTTCACAGATACGCAGTATTTT,CASSLLEDSVFTDTQYF
NA,TRBJ2-7,TRBV18,NA,TGTGCCAGCTCACCATACCGGGACGGAGCCTACGAGCAGTACTTC,CASSPYRDGAYEQYF
NA,TRBJ1-2,TRBV28,TRBD1,TGTGCCAGCAGGGCAGGGGGAGCCCTTTATGGCTACACCTTC,CASRAGGALYGYTF
NA,TRBJ2-5,TRBV5-1,NA,TGCGCCAGCAGCTTGGGTCAGGAAGAGACCCAGTACTTC,CASSLGQEETQYF
NA,TRBJ2-2,TRBV28,NA,TGTGCCAGCAATCAACCGGGAACGAACACCGGGGAGCTGTTTTTT,CASNQPGTNTGELFF
once,TRBJ1-2,TRBV28,NA,TGTGCCAGCAGGGACACCGGGACGGCCTATGGCTACACCTTC,CASRDTGTAYGYTF
NA,TRBJ2-5,TRBV19,NA,TGTGCCAGTGGGGGACAAGGACGAGAGACCCAGTACTTC,CASGGQGRETQYF
NA,TRBJ2-4,TRBV28,NA,TGTGCCAGCAGTTCTGGGATCTCAGGAAACATTCAGTACTTC,CASSSGISGNIQYF
NA,TRBJ1-1,TRBV5-5,NA,TGTGCCAGCAGCTTGGCGTGGGGAGGAGCTGAAGCTTTCTTT,CASSLAWGGAEAFF
NA,TRBJ2-7,TRBV11-2,NA,TGTGCCAGCAGCTTAATCCGGGGGCGCAATGAATGGTACTTC,CASSLIRGRNEWYF
NA,TRBJ2-5,TRBV2,NA,TGTGCCAGCAGTGAAGGCCAGCTACAGGGAGGGACCCAGTACTTC,CASSEGQLQGGTQYF
NA,TRBJ1-5,TRBV5-6,NA,TGTGCCAGCAGCTTGGGCTTACAGGGCGATCAGCCCCAGCATTTT,CASSLGLQGDQPQHF
NA,TRBJ2-7,TRBV5-5,TRBD2,TGTGCCAGCAGCTTGTCCCTAGCGGGGAAGTACGAGCAGTACTTC,CASSLSLAGKYEQYF
NA,TRBJ2-7,TRBV6-1,NA,TGTGCCAGCAGCCCCGGGGGTGGCGTAGAGCAGTACTTC,CASSPGGGVEQYF
NA,TRBJ1-2,TRBV27,NA,TGTGCCAGCAGCCCAGGGATGCTAACTGGCTACACCTTC,CASSPGMLTGYTF
NA,TRBJ2-1,TRBV28,NA,TGTGCCAGCAGTTTAGTCCAGGCGGCGAGTGAGCAGTTCTTC,CASSLVQAASEQFF
NA,TRBJ1-1,TRBV11-3,TRBD1,TGTGCCAGCAGCCAAGACAGGGACACTGAAGCTTTCTTT,CASSQDRDTEAFF
once,TRBJ1-3,TRBV19,NA,TGTGCCAGTAGTATAAAGCGGGACTTCAGTGGAAACACCATATATTTT,CASSIKRDFSGNTIYF